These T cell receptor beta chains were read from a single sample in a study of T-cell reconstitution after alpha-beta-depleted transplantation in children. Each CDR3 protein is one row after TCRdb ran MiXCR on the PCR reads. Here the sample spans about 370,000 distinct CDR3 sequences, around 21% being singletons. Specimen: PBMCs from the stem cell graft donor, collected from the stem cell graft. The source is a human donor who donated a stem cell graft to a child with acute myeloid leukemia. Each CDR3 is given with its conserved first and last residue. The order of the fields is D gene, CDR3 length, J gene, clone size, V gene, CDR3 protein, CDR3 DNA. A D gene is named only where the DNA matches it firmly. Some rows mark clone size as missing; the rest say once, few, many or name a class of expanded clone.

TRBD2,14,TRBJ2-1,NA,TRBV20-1,CSARSLREGYEQFF,TGCAGTGCTAGATCTTTGCGGGAGGGGTATGAGCAGTTCTTC
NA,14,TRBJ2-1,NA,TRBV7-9,CASSLPVGRGEQFF,TGTGCCAGCAGCTTACCTGTCGGGCGTGGTGAGCAGTTCTTC
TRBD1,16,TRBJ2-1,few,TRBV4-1,CASSQGDRGPYNEQFF,TGCGCCAGCAGCCAAGGGGACAGGGGGCCTTACAATGAGCAGTTCTTC
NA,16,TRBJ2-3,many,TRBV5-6,CASSLGVRDGTDTQYF,TGTGCCAGCAGCTTGGGCGTCAGGGACGGAACAGATACGCAGTATTTT
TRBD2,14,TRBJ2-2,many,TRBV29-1,CTVSGVSNTGELFF,TGCACCGTCAGCGGGGTTTCGAACACCGGGGAGCTGTTTTTT
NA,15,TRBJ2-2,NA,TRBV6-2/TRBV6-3,CASTPTGRGSGELFF,TGTGCCAGCACCCCCACAGGTCGGGGGTCCGGGGAGCTGTTTTTT
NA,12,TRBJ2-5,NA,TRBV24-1,CATSDFGAVQYF,TGTGCCACCAGTGATTTCGGGGCGGTGCAGTACTTC
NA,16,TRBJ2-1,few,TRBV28,CASSLFAGSSYNEQFF,TGTGCCAGCAGTTTATTTGCAGGTAGCTCCTACAATGAGCAGTTCTTC
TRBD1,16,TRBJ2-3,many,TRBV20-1,CSAEPQGAVSTDTQYF,TGCAGTGCTGAACCGCAGGGGGCGGTAAGCACAGATACGCAGTATTTT
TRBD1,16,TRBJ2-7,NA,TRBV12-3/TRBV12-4,CASSPGTGSSRWEQYF,TGTGCCAGCAGCCCTGGGACAGGGTCAAGTCGCTGGGAGCAGTACTTC
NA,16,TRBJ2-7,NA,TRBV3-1,CASSLSLGGLSYEQYF,TGTGCCAGCAGCCTCAGTCTCGGGGGCCTGTCCTACGAGCAGTACTTC
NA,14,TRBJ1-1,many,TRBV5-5,CASSDLADNTEAFF,TGTGCCAGCAGCGACCTAGCAGATAACACTGAAGCTTTCTTT
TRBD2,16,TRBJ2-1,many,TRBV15,CATSRDRQAGNNEQFF,TGTGCCACCAGCAGAGATCGGCAAGCGGGAAACAATGAGCAGTTCTTC
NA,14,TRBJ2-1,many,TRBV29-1,CSVASGQDYNEQFF,TGCAGCGTTGCTTCAGGCCAGGACTACAATGAGCAGTTCTTC
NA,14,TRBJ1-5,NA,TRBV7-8,CASSFPGARQPQHF,TGTGCCAGCAGCTTCCCAGGGGCCCGGCAGCCCCAGCATTTT
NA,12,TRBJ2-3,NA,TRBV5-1,CASRQGSDTQYF,TGCGCCAGCAGGCAGGGTAGCGATACGCAGTATTTT
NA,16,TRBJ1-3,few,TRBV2,CASSAKIGVSGNTIYF,TGTGCCAGCAGTGCGAAGATTGGTGTCTCTGGAAACACCATATATTTT